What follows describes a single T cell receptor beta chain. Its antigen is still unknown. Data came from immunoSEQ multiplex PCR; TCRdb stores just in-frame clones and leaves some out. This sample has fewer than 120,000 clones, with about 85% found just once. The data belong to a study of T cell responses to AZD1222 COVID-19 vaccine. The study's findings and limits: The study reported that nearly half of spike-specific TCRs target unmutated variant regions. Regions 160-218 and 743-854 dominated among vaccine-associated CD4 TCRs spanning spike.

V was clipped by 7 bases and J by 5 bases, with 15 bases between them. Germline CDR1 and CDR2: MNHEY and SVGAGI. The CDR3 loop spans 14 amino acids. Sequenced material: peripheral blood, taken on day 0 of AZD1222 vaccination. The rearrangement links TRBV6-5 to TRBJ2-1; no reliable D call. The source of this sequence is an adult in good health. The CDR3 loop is CASIADLNHNEQFF. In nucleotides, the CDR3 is TGTGCCAGCATCGCAGACCTGAACCACAATGAGCAGTTCTTC.